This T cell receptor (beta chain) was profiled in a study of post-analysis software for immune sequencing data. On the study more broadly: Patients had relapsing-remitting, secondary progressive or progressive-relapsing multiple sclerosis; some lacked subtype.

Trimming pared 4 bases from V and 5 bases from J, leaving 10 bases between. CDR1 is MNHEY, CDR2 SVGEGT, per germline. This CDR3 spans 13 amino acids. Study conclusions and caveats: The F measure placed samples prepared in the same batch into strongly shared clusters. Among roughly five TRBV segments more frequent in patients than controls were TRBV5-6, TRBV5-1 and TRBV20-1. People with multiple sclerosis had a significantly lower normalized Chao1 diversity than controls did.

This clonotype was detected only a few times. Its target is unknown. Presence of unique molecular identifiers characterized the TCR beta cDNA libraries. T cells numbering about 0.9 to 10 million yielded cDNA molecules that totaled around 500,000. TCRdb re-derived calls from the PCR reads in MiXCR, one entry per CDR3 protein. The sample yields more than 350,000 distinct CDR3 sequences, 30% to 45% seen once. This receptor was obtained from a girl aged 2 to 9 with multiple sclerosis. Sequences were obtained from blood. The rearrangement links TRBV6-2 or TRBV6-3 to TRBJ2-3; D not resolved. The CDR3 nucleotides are TGTGCCAGCAGTTGGTGGGAAGGAGATACGCAGTATTTT. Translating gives CASSWWEGDTQYF.